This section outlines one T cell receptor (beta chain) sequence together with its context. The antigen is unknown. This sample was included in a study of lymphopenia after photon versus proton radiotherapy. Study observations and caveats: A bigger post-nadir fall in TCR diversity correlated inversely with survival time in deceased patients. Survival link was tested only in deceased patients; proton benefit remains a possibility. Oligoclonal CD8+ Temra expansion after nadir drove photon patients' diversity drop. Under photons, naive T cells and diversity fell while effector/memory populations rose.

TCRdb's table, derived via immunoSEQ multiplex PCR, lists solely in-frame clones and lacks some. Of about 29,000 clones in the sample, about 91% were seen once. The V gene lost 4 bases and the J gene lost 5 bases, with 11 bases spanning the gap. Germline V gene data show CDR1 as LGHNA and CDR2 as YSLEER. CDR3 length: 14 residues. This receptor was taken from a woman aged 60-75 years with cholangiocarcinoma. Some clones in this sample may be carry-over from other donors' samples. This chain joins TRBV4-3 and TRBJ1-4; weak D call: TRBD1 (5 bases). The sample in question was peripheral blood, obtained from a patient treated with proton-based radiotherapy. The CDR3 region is CASSRSGTNEKLFF. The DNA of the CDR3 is TGCGCCAGCAGCCGAAGCGGGACCAATGAAAAACTGTTTTTT.